The rows below give T cell receptor beta chains drawn from one sample of a study of regulatory T cells in long-lasting Graves disease. TCRdb passed the multiplex PCR reads through MiXCR, listing each CDR3 protein once. This sample carries roughly 430,000 distinct CDR3 sequences, over 20% of them seen once, and the ten largest clones take approximately 15%. The sequenced sample was peripheral blood mononuclear cells (PBMCs), obtained when the disease was refractory, from a patient treated with antithyroid drugs. These receptor sequences come from a female donor with Graves disease. Each CDR3 is given with its conserved first and last residue. The D gene is left open where the match is weak. Not every row has a clone size; where given, it reads once, few, many or a size class.

cdr3_length: 16; clone_size: -; v_call: TRBV5-6; j_call: TRBJ1-5; d_call: -; cdr3_aa: CASSFNCSVGNQPQHF; cdr3_nt: TGTGCCAGCAGCTTTAATTGCTCCGTGGGTAATCAGCCCCAGCATTTT
cdr3_length: 12; clone_size: many; v_call: TRBV2; j_call: TRBJ1-1; d_call: TRBD1; cdr3_aa: CATETGGTEAFF; cdr3_nt: TGTGCCACCGAGACAGGGGGCACTGAAGCTTTCTTT
cdr3_length: 14; clone_size: -; v_call: TRBV6-1; j_call: TRBJ1-1; d_call: -; cdr3_aa: CASSPPTVNTEAFF; cdr3_nt: TGTGCCAGCAGTCCCCCGACAGTGAACACTGAAGCTTTCTTT
cdr3_length: 10; clone_size: -; v_call: TRBV14; j_call: TRBJ2-7; d_call: -; cdr3_aa: CATTAYEQYF; cdr3_nt: TGTGCCACTACTGCCTACGAGCAGTACTTC
cdr3_length: 14; clone_size: few; v_call: TRBV5-1; j_call: TRBJ2-2; d_call: TRBD2; cdr3_aa: CASSPASGTGELFF; cdr3_nt: TGCGCCAGCAGCCCTGCTAGCGGCACCGGGGAGCTGTTTTTT
cdr3_length: 13; clone_size: -; v_call: TRBV10-2; j_call: TRBJ2-7; d_call: -; cdr3_aa: CASSAGGTGEQYF; cdr3_nt: TGCGCCAGCAGCGCAGGGGGGACGGGAGAGCAGTACTTC
cdr3_length: 13; clone_size: many; v_call: TRBV29-1; j_call: TRBJ2-7; d_call: -; cdr3_aa: CSVVTAASYEQYF; cdr3_nt: TGCAGCGTTGTGACGGCCGCCTCCTACGAGCAGTACTTC
cdr3_length: 17; clone_size: few; v_call: TRBV18; j_call: TRBJ1-5; d_call: TRBD1; cdr3_aa: CASSPAGQGDGNQPQHF; cdr3_nt: TGTGCCAGCTCACCAGCGGGACAGGGAGACGGCAATCAGCCCCAGCATTTT
cdr3_length: 16; clone_size: -; v_call: TRBV2; j_call: TRBJ2-1; d_call: TRBD1; cdr3_aa: CASSEWGQGAYNEQFF; cdr3_nt: TGTGCCAGCAGTGAATGGGGACAGGGGGCTTACAATGAGCAGTTCTTC
cdr3_length: 15; clone_size: -; v_call: TRBV7-9; j_call: TRBJ2-7; d_call: TRBD1; cdr3_aa: CASSLSQGANYEQYF; cdr3_nt: TGTGCCAGCAGCTTAAGTCAGGGGGCTAACTACGAGCAGTACTTC
cdr3_length: 15; clone_size: many; v_call: TRBV7-9; j_call: TRBJ2-5; d_call: TRBD2; cdr3_aa: CASNLDLAGVETQYF; cdr3_nt: TGTGCCAGCAACTTAGACCTAGCGGGAGTGGAGACCCAGTACTTC
cdr3_length: 16; clone_size: many; v_call: TRBV2; j_call: TRBJ1-1; d_call: TRBD1; cdr3_aa: CASSWGQVDSLSEAFF; cdr3_nt: TGTGCCAGCAGTTGGGGACAGGTCGACTCTCTCTCTGAAGCTTTCTTT